The 5 T cell receptor beta chains in this list originate from one sample, sequenced in a study of cytomegalovirus exposure and HLA in healthy donors. This PCR relied on a set of 60 Vbeta primers and 13 Jbeta primers. Clones were sequenced by immunoSEQ multiplex PCR, and TCRdb holds only the in-frame ones, with some missing. This sample yields about 200,000 clones, of which 79% are seen a single time; approximately 4.7% belongs to the top ten. The specimen was PBMCs. The receptors were gathered from a woman in her 30s in good health and CMV-seropositive.

This rearrangement joins TRBV7-2 to TRBJ2-1, with TRBD2 identical over 13 bases. This CDR3 spans 15 amino acids. V trimming: 3 bases; J trimming: 7 bases; junction bases outside the gene matches: 3. Per the germline V gene, CDR1 is SGHTA and CDR2 is FQGNSA. For the CDR3, the DNA is TGTGCCAGCAGCTTTCCGGGACTAGCGGGAAATGAGCAGTTCTTC. Its protein product is CASSFPGLAGNEQFF.

V gene TRBV4-2 combines with J gene TRBJ2-7; 7 positions match TRBD1. V gave up 2 bases and J gave up 5 bases; unmatched junction bases: 9. CDR3 size: 15 residues. The germline gives CDR1 LGHNA, CDR2 YNFKEQ. This CDR3 is CASSQTKGAGDEQYF. CDR3 nucleotide sequence: TGTGCCAGCAGCCAAACGAAGGGGGCGGGTGACGAGCAGTACTTC.

This clone appeared once. The chain has TRBV30 and TRBJ2-2; D might be TRBD2 (6 bases). The V gene's germline CDR1 is GTSNPN and CDR2 SVGIG (reference sequence). CDR3 length equals 15 residues. Trimming left V 0 bases short and J 1 base short, with 9 bases between. CDR3: CAWSVKAGNTGELFF. In DNA, the CDR3 is TGTGCCTGGAGTGTAAAAGCGGGGAACACCGGGGAGCTGTTTTTT.

The chain is built from TRBV6-1 and TRBJ1-1; possible D gene TRBD1, 6 bases. The CDR3 length is 13 residues. The V gene lost 3 bases and the J gene lost 10 bases, with 15 bases spanning the gap. Germline loops: CDR1 MNHNS, CDR2 SASEGT. CDR3 coding DNA: TGTGCCAGCAGTGATCCACAGGGTCGGCCAGCTTTCTTT. This codes for CASSDPQGRPAFF.

This clone has only a few counts. This chain uses TRBV2 with TRBJ1-4; the match to TRBD1 covers 10 bases. V gave up 5 bases and J gave up 5 bases; unmatched junction bases: 5. Germline lookup yields CDR1 SNHLY and CDR2 FYNNEI. This CDR3 contains 15 residues. In nucleotides, the CDR3 is TGTGCCAGCAGTTTCGGGACAGGGGTGAATGAAAAACTGTTTTTT. Translated: CASSFGTGVNEKLFF. Full variable domain (rest looked up from reference TRBV2 and TRBJ1-4): EPEVTQTPSHQVTQMGQEVILRCVPISNHLYFYWYRQILGQKVEFLVSFYNNEISEKSEIFDDQFSVERPDGSNFTLKIRSTKLEDSAMYFCASSFGTGVNEKLFFGSGTQLSVL.